This T cell receptor beta chain was recorded in a study of blood T cells in healthy people across ages. This clonotype was counted ten times or more. Germline CDR1 reads MNHEY; CDR2 reads SVGAGI. Trimming cost V 0 bases and J 4 bases; bases outside gene matches: 7. This CDR3 spans 16 amino acids. A second about 6 to 12 cycle PCR used barcoded and J-beta primers. TCRdb processed the 5' RACE reads anew with MiXCR; each CDR3 protein has one entry. The table lists hundreds of thousands of distinct CDR3 sequences, 40% to 45% of them singletons, with about 20% in the top ten. This clonotype was obtained from a woman in her sixties in good health. The sequencing sample was made of blood. The V call is TRBV6-5, the J call TRBJ2-3; TRBD2 matches at 7 bases. The CDR3 protein is CASSYSPWGGADTQYF. The DNA of the CDR3 is TGTGCCAGCAGTTACTCGCCTTGGGGGGGTGCAGATACGCAGTATTTT.